The rows below give T cell receptor beta chains drawn from one sample of a study of blood T cells in healthy people across ages. TCRdb called the 5' RACE reads again in MiXCR, with one record for every CDR3 protein. The sample records about 900,000 distinct CDR3 sequences, approximately 49% being singletons. Source material: blood. The receptors originated from a man aged 30 to 39 in good health. CDR3s include the opening cysteine and the closing phenylalanine or tryptophan. A D gene is named only where the DNA matches it firmly. Size is stated for part of the rows, as once, few or many counts, or as a class when the clone is expanded.

D gene	V gene	J gene	clone size	CDR3 protein	CDR3 DNA
-	TRBV12-3/TRBV12-4	TRBJ2-3	-	CASRLMKDTQYF	TGTGCCAGCAGATTAATGAAAGATACGCAGTATTTT
TRBD2	TRBV6-5	TRBJ2-3	-	CASNPGLAGADTQYF	TGTGCCAGCAACCCGGGACTAGCGGGGGCAGATACGCAGTATTTT
-	TRBV14	TRBJ2-5	few	CASSQEWTQYF	TGTGCCAGCAGCCAAGAATGGACCCAGTACTTC
-	TRBV4-1	TRBJ2-2	-	CASSQWAGVLTGELFF	TGCGCCAGCAGCCAGTGGGCAGGGGTCCTCACCGGGGAGCTGTTTTTT
TRBD1	TRBV6-1	TRBJ2-6	-	CASRERQGSGANVLTF	TGTGCCAGCAGGGAACGACAGGGTTCTGGGGCCAACGTCCTGACTTTC
-	TRBV3-1	TRBJ2-6	-	CASSHLDSISGANVLTF	TGTGCCAGCAGCCATCTTGACTCGATCTCTGGGGCCAACGTCCTGACTTTC
TRBD1	TRBV20-1	TRBJ2-5	few	CAGTEVFQETQYF	TGCGCCGGGACAGAGGTTTTCCAAGAGACCCAGTACTTC
TRBD1	TRBV5-1	TRBJ1-1	many	CASSRSILGQEAFF	TGCGCCAGCAGCCGATCGATTCTGGGACAGGAAGCTTTCTTT
TRBD1	TRBV13	TRBJ1-5	few	CASSLAGTGPQPQHF	TGTGCCAGCAGCTTAGCCGGGACAGGGCCTCAGCCCCAGCATTTT
-	TRBV7-2	TRBJ2-7	-	CASSRSGQFPYEQYF	TGTGCCAGCAGCCGATCCGGACAGTTTCCCTACGAGCAGTACTTC
-	TRBV12-3/TRBV12-4	TRBJ1-4	-	CASSRGTVNEKLFF	TGTGCCAGCAGCCGTGGGACGGTCAATGAAAAACTGTTTTTT
-	TRBV7-2	TRBJ2-7	-	CAVGGDRISYEQYF	TGTGCCGTAGGGGGGGACAGGATTAGTTACGAGCAGTACTTC
TRBD2	TRBV4-2	TRBJ2-3	few	CASSQDTWASGGRTDTQYF	TGTGCCAGCAGCCAGGATACTTGGGCTAGCGGGGGGCGCACAGATACGCAGTATTTT
-	TRBV7-6	TRBJ2-1	-	CASSLVELTMSYNEQFF	TGTGCCAGCAGCTTAGTAGAACTTACCATGTCCTACAATGAGCAGTTCTTC
TRBD1	TRBV13	TRBJ1-4	-	CASSHDREQKLFF	TGTGCCAGCAGCCACGACAGGGAACAGAAACTGTTTTTT
-	TRBV29-1	TRBJ1-1	-	CSAQVANTEAFF	TGCAGCGCCCAGGTCGCGAACACTGAAGCTTTCTTT
TRBD1	TRBV6-1	TRBJ1-1	few	CASSEPRTGLNTEAFF	TGTGCCAGCAGCGAACCTAGGACAGGACTGAACACTGAAGCTTTCTTT
-	TRBV28	TRBJ2-7	-	CASRMDASGNEQYF	TGTGCCAGCAGGATGGACGCCTCAGGGAACGAGCAGTACTTC
-	TRBV10-3	TRBJ1-2	many	CAISAPEGGHGYTF	TGTGCCATCAGTGCCCCGGAGGGGGGGCATGGCTACACCTTC
-	TRBV7-2	TRBJ2-7	few	CASSAPVRNEQYF	TGTGCCAGCAGCGCCCCCGTCCGGAACGAGCAGTACTTC
-	TRBV7-6	TRBJ1-4	few	CASTPFESEKLFF	TGTGCCAGCACGCCGTTCGAAAGCGAAAAACTGTTTTTT
TRBD2	TRBV20-1	TRBJ2-3	-	CSAPWSGGAHTQYF	TGCAGTGCTCCCTGGAGCGGGGGGGCCCATACGCAGTATTTT
TRBD1	TRBV3-1	TRBJ1-6	-	CASSPGTGFSGSPLHF	TGTGCCAGCAGTCCCGGGACAGGTTTTTCGGGCTCACCCCTCCACTTT
-	TRBV4-1	TRBJ2-1	-	CASSQAPTGATFNEQFF	TGCGCCAGCAGCCAAGCTCCAACGGGAGCAACTTTCAATGAGCAGTTCTTC
-	TRBV3-1	TRBJ2-1	-	CASSQERGLLGEQFF	TGTGCCAGCAGCCAAGAGCGGGGTTTACTAGGGGAGCAGTTCTTC
TRBD2	TRBV20-1	TRBJ2-7	many	CSARDGKRGHSYEQYF	TGCAGTGCTAGAGATGGGAAGCGGGGGCACTCCTACGAGCAGTACTTC
TRBD1	TRBV14	TRBJ2-1	-	CASSQLMGPGRGRNNEQFF	TGTGCCAGCAGCCAGCTAATGGGCCCGGGCAGGGGGCGGAACAATGAGCAGTTCTTC
-	TRBV3-1	TRBJ2-7	few	CASSQDESIYEQYF	TGTGCCAGCAGCCAAGACGAAAGCATCTACGAGCAGTACTTC
TRBD1	TRBV15	TRBJ1-2	-	CATSRGQGEVGTF	TGTGCCACCAGCAGAGGACAGGGGGAGGTGGGCACCTTC
-	TRBV20-1	TRBJ2-7	once	CSARSTDHRGQYF	TGCAGTGCGAGATCCACGGACCATCGCGGACAGTACTTC
TRBD1	TRBV7-7	TRBJ2-7	-	CASSFRQGYEQYF	TGTGCTAGCAGTTTTCGACAGGGGTACGAGCAGTACTTC
TRBD2	TRBV7-8	TRBJ2-3	-	CASSLRLAGGQDTQYF	TGTGCCAGCAGCTTAAGACTAGCGGGGGGGCAAGATACGCAGTATTTT
-	TRBV20-1	TRBJ1-4	-	CSASNALSFNEKLFF	TGCAGTGCTAGTAATGCTCTGAGCTTTAATGAAAAACTGTTTTTT
TRBD2	TRBV4-2	TRBJ2-5	-	CASSQDVGSGGFETQYF	TGTGCCAGCAGCCAAGATGTAGGCAGCGGGGGCTTCGAGACCCAGTACTTC
-	TRBV7-9	TRBJ2-5	-	CASRYSGQETQYF	TGTGCCAGCAGATACAGTGGCCAAGAGACCCAGTACTTC
TRBD2	TRBV5-5	TRBJ2-3	many	CASSLGTSGLTDTQYF	TGTGCCAGCAGCTTGGGGACTAGCGGGCTCACAGATACGCAGTATTTT
TRBD1	TRBV3-1	TRBJ2-5	-	CASSKYRGETQYF	TGTGCCAGCAGCAAATACAGGGGAGAGACCCAGTACTTC
TRBD2	TRBV20-1	TRBJ2-7	few	CSVSGLAGLSSYEQYF	TGCAGTGTTTCGGGACTAGCGGGCCTTAGCTCCTACGAGCAGTACTTC
TRBD1	TRBV4-2	TRBJ2-5	many	CASSPRGPGDGEETQYF	TGTGCCAGCAGCCCAAGGGGGCCAGGGGATGGGGAAGAGACCCAGTACTTC
-	TRBV18	TRBJ2-1	-	CASSPREQVGEQFF	TGTGCCAGCTCACCACGGGAACAGGTCGGTGAGCAGTTCTTC
-	TRBV25-1	TRBJ1-6	-	CASTRGVNSPLHF	TGTGCCAGCACCCGGGGGGTTAATTCACCCCTCCACTTT
-	TRBV12-3/TRBV12-4	TRBJ2-1	-	CASSLGRGLSEQFF	TGTGCCAGCAGTTTAGGGAGGGGGTTGAGTGAGCAGTTCTTC
-	TRBV12-3/TRBV12-4	TRBJ1-5	few	CASRRGTNQPQHF	TGTGCCAGCAGGAGAGGGACAAATCAGCCCCAGCATTTT
-	TRBV5-1	TRBJ2-6	-	CASSLDSPSGANVLTF	TGCGCCAGCAGCTTGGACAGTCCCTCTGGGGCCAACGTCCTGACTTTC
-	TRBV29-1	TRBJ1-4	-	CSVEDGANEKLFF	TGCAGCGTTGAAGATGGTGCGAATGAAAAACTGTTTTTT
-	TRBV12-3/TRBV12-4	TRBJ1-2	-	CASNPGGGPYGYTF	TGTGCCAGCAATCCCGGCGGGGGCCCCTATGGCTACACCTTC
-	TRBV4-1	TRBJ1-1	few	CASSQASGLNTEAFF	TGCGCCAGCAGCCAGGCCTCGGGACTCAACACTGAAGCTTTCTTT
-	TRBV5-6	TRBJ2-3	-	CASSRDELNTDTQYF	TGTGCCAGCAGCAGGGACGAGCTAAACACAGATACGCAGTATTTT
-	TRBV20-1	TRBJ1-3	-	CSARMAGAGNTIYF	TGCAGTGCTAGAATGGCGGGTGCTGGAAACACCATATATTTT
-	TRBV21-1	TRBJ1-4	-	CASSKEGDRYEKLFF	TGTGCCAGCAGCAAAGAAGGTGATCGTTACGAAAAACTGTTTTTT
TRBD1	TRBV4-3	TRBJ1-5	-	CASSQDLGGTGNQPQHF	TGCGCCAGCAGCCAAGATCTGGGGGGGACAGGTAATCAGCCCCAGCATTTT
-	TRBV4-3	TRBJ2-1	-	CASSHEVSHNEQLF	TGCGCCAGCAGCCATGAGGTCTCCCACAATGAGCAGTTATTC
-	TRBV6-6	TRBJ2-7	-	CASRDSDRPGGGQYF	TGTGCCAGCAGGGATTCCGACCGGCCAGGTGGGGGCCAGTACTTC
TRBD1	TRBV20-1	TRBJ1-2	-	CSARSAGQGNYGYTF	TGCAGTGCTAGGTCTGCGGGACAGGGGAACTATGGCTACACCTTC
-	TRBV27	TRBJ1-2	many	CASSFAPGFNYGYTF	TGTGCCAGCAGTTTTGCGCCGGGGTTTAACTATGGCTACACCTTC
TRBD1	TRBV4-1	TRBJ2-7	-	CASSHSGGAGSYEQYF	TGCGCCAGCAGCCATTCAGGGGGCGCAGGCTCCTACGAGCAGTACTTC
-	TRBV11-2	TRBJ2-5	-	CASSPTGGGFAETQYF	TGTGCCAGCAGCCCAACTGGCGGGGGCTTTGCAGAGACCCAGTACTTC
TRBD2	TRBV28	TRBJ2-4	-	CASKAGGGKNIQYF	TGTGCCAGCAAAGCGGGAGGAGGTAAAAACATTCAGTACTTC
-	TRBV12-3/TRBV12-4	TRBJ2-2	-	CASLGTRNTGELFF	TGTGCCAGCCTCGGGACACGGAACACCGGGGAGCTGTTTTTT
-	TRBV6-2/TRBV6-3	TRBJ2-1	many	CASSTGLVEQFF	TGTGCCAGCAGTACAGGGTTAGTTGAGCAGTTCTTC